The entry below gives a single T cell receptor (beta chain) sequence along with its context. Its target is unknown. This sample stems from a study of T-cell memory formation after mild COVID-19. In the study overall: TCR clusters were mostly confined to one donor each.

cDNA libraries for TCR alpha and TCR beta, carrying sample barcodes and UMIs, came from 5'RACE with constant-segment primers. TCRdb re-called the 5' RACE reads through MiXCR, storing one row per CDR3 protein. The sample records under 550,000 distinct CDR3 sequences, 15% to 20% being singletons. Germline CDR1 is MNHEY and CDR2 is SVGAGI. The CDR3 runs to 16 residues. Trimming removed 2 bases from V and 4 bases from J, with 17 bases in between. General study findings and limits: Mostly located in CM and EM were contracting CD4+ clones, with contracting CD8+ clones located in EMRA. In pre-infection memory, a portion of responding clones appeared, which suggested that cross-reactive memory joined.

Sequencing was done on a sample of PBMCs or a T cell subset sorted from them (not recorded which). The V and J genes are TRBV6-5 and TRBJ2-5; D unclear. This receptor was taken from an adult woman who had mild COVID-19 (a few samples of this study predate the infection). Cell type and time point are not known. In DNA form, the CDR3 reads TGTGCCAGCAGTTACAGTCTACTCCCCCGGACAGAGACCCAGTACTTC. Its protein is CASSYSLLPRTETQYF.